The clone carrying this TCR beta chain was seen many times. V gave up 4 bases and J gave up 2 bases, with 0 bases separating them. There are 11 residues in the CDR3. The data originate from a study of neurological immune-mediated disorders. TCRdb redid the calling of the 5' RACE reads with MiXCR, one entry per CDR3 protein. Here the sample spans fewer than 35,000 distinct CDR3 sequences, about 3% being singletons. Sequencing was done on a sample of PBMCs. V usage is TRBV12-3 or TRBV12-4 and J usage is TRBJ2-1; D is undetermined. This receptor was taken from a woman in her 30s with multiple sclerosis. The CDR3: CASSSYNEQFF. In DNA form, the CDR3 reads TGTGCCAGCAGTTCCTACAATGAGCAGTTCTTC.